This is a list of T cell receptor beta chains from one sample in a study of shared clonotypes between healthy human individuals. Data came from immunoSEQ multiplex PCR; TCRdb stores just in-frame clones and leaves some out. The top ten hold under 30% of the sample, which has about 750,000 clones, nearly 95% seen once. Sample: naive CD8+ T cells sorted from blood. Source of these receptors: a man aged 30-40 years in good health. The CDR3 runs from the conserved cysteine through the conserved F or W. The D gene is left open where the match is weak. Clone size is shown for a subset of rows, as once, few, many or a class of expanded clone.

D gene | J gene | V gene | clone size | CDR3 length | CDR3 DNA | CDR3 protein
. | TRBJ2-1 | TRBV11-2 | once | 12 | TGTGCCAGCAGCTTAACGGGGGCTGAGCAGTTCTTC | CASSLTGAEQFF
. | TRBJ2-5 | TRBV20-1 | . | 11 | TGCAGTGCTAGGCTGGGGGAGACCCAGTACTTC | CSARLGETQYF
. | TRBJ2-1 | TRBV30 | . | 14 | TGTGCCTGGAGTGTAACGGGACACTTAAATGAGCAGTTCTTC | CAWSVTGHLNEQFF
TRBD1 | TRBJ1-1 | TRBV28 | once | 14 | TGTGCCAGCAGGGGACAGGGTAGGAACACTGAAGCTTTCTTT | CASRGQGRNTEAFF
. | TRBJ1-1 | TRBV5-6 | . | 12 | TGTGCCAGCAGCCGGGGGCGGACTGAAGCTTTCTTT | CASSRGRTEAFF
. | TRBJ2-5 | TRBV15 | . | 16 | TGTGCCACCAGCAGAGATGGGAGAGCGGACCAAGAGACCCAGTACTTC | CATSRDGRADQETQYF
TRBD1 | TRBJ2-4 | TRBV5-1 | . | 18 | TGCGCCAGCAGCTCTAGATTGCAGGGGGCCCGTACCAAAAACATTCAGTACTTC | CASSSRLQGARTKNIQYF
. | TRBJ1-4 | TRBV4-1 | . | 12 | TGCGCCAGCAGCCAAGTGAGGGGCGGACTGTTTTTT | CASSQVRGGLFF
TRBD1 | TRBJ1-2 | TRBV7-9 | . | 15 | TGTGCCAGCAGTTACGGACAGGGACCTAACTATGGCTACACCTTC | CASSYGQGPNYGYTF
TRBD1 | TRBJ1-2 | TRBV30 | . | 13 | TGTGCCTTAAATGACAGGGTCGACATTCGCTACACCTTC | CALNDRVDIRYTF
TRBD1 | TRBJ1-2 | TRBV5-1 | once | 17 | TGCGCCAGCAGTCTACCGGGACAGGGCCCGATCGGCTATGGCTACACCTTC | CASSLPGQGPIGYGYTF
. | TRBJ2-1 | TRBV7-9 | . | 16 | TGTGCCAGCAGCACCACGGGTGGGGTCGCGTACAATGAGCAGTTCTTC | CASSTTGGVAYNEQFF
TRBD1 | TRBJ2-1 | TRBV4-3 | . | 15 | TGCGCCAGCAGCCTCCCAGGACAGGGGTTCCATGAGCAGTTCTTC | CASSLPGQGFHEQFF
. | TRBJ2-3 | TRBV10-2 | . | 13 | TGCGCCAGCAGTGCAACGGGACTCGATACGCAGTATTTT | CASSATGLDTQYF